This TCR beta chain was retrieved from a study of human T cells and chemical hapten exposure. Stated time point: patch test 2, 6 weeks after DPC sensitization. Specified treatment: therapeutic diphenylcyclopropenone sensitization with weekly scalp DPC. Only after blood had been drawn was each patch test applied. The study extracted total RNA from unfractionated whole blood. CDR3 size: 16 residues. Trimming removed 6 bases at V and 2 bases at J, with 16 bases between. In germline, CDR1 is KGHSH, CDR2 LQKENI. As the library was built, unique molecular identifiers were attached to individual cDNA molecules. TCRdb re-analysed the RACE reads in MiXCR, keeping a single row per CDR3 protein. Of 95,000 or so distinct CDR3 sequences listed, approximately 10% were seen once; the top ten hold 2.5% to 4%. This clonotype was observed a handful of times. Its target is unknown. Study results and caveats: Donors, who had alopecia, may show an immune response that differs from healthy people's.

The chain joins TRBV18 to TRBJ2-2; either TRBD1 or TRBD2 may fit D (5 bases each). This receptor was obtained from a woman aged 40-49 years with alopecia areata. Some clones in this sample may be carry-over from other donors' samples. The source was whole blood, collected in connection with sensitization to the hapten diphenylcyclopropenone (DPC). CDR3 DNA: TGTGCCAGCTCTCTCAAATCGGGGCCAAACACCGGGGAGCTGTTTTTT. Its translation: CASSLKSGPNTGELFF.